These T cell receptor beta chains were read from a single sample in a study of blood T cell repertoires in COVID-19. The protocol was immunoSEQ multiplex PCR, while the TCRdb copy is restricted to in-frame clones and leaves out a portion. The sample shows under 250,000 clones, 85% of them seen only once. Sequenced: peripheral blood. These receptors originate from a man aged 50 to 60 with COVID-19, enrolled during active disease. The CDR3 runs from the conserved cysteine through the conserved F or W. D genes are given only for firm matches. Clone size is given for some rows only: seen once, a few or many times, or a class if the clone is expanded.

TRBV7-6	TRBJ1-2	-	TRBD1	CASSFSGGGYTF	TGTGCCAGCAGCTTTTCAGGGGGTGGCTACACCTTC
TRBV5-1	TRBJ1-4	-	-	CASRSSEANEKLFF	TGCGCCAGCAGAAGCTCCGAGGCTAATGAAAAACTGTTTTTT
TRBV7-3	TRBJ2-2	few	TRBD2	CASSFGLAGTTGELFF	TGTGCCAGCAGCTTTGGGCTAGCGGGGACCACCGGGGAGCTGTTTTTT
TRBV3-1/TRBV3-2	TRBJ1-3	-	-	CASSQVLGNTIYF	TGTGCCAGCAGCCAAGTTCTTGGAAACACCATATATTTT
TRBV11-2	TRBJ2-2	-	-	CASRPEAGELFF	TGTGCCAGCAGACCCGAGGCCGGGGAGCTGTTTTTT
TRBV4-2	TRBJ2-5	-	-	CASSQDLVLVGQETQYF	TGTGCCAGCAGCCAAGATCTCGTGTTAGTCGGGCAAGAGACCCAGTACTTC
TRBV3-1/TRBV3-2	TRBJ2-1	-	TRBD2	CASSQGLAGGSLYNEQFF	TGTGCCAGCAGCCAAGGACTAGCGGGGGGGTCCCTCTACAATGAGCAGTTCTTC
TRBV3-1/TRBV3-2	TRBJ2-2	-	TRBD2	CASSQDVGLAGKNTGELFF	TGTGCCAGCAGCCAAGACGTCGGACTAGCGGGGAAGAACACCGGGGAGCTGTTTTTT
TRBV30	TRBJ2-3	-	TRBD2	CAWSVGLAGTDTQYF	TGTGCCTGGAGTGTAGGACTAGCGGGGACAGATACGCAGTATTTT
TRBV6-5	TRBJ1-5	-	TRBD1	CASSPRTGGNQPQHF	TGTGCCAGCAGTCCCCGGACAGGGGGGAATCAGCCCCAGCATTTT
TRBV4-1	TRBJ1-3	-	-	CASSQEWTLSGNTIYF	TGCGCCAGCAGCCAAGAATGGACACTCTCTGGAAACACCATATATTTT
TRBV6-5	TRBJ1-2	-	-	CASSATGNPGYTF	TGTGCCAGCAGCGCTACAGGGAATCCTGGCTACACCTTC
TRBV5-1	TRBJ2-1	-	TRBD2	CASSEPGLELGEQFF	TGCGCCAGCAGCGAACCGGGACTAGAGCTTGGTGAGCAGTTCTTC
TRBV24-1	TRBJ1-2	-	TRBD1	CATSDATGAGENYGYTF	TGTGCCACCAGTGACGCGACAGGGGCAGGGGAAAACTATGGCTACACCTTC
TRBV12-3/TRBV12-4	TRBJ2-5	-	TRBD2	CASRSGGGETQYF	TGTGCCAGCAGAAGCGGGGGGGGAGAGACCCAGTACTTC
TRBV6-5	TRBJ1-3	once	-	CASIGTLNSGNTIYF	TGTGCCAGCATCGGTACCCTGAACTCTGGAAACACCATATATTTT
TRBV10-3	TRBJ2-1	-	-	CAISGGGQGLKEQFF	TGTGCCATCAGTGGGGGGGGACAAGGACTCAAAGAGCAGTTCTTC
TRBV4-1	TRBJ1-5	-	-	CASSQWLAQPQHF	TGCGCCAGCAGCCAATGGCTGGCCCAGCCCCAGCATTTT
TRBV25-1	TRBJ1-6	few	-	CASSFAGDIYNSPLHF	TGTGCCAGCAGTTTCGCCGGGGATATTTATAATTCACCCCTCCACTTT
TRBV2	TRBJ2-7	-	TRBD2	CASSPSGWRGGSYEQYF	TGTGCCAGCAGCCCAAGTGGCTGGCGGGGGGGCTCCTACGAGCAGTACTTC
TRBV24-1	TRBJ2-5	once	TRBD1	CATSEGQGVRETQYF	TGTGCCACCAGTGAGGGACAGGGGGTAAGGGAGACCCAGTACTTC
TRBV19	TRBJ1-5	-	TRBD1	CASTKGTGGSGQPQHF	TGTGCCAGTACCAAAGGGACAGGGGGGTCGGGTCAGCCCCAGCATTTT
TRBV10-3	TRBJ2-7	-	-	CAISEQGYEQYF	TGTGCCATCAGTGAGCAGGGCTACGAGCAGTACTTC
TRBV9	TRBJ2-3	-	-	CASSVERDTPADTQYF	TGTGCCAGCAGCGTAGAGAGGGACACCCCTGCAGATACGCAGTATTTT
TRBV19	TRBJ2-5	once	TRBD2	CASSASGGAPSQYF	TGTGCCAGTAGTGCTAGCGGGGGGGCTCCATCTCAGTACTTC
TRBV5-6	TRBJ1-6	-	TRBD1	CASSLRDRSAPLHF	TGTGCCAGCAGCTTGCGGGACAGGTCGGCACCCCTCCACTTT
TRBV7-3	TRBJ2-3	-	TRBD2	CASSPRVSGVADTQYF	TGTGCCAGCAGCCCTCGCGTTAGCGGGGTTGCGGATACGCAGTATTTT
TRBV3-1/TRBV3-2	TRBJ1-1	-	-	CASSQVYRVGYTEAFF	TGTGCCAGCAGCCAAGTATATCGGGTTGGGTACACTGAAGCTTTCTTT
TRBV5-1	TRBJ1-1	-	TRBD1	CASSGSGQRNTEAFF	TGCGCCAGCAGCGGATCGGGACAGAGGAACACTGAAGCTTTCTTT
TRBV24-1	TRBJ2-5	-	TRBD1	CATSDFGTAIQETQYF	TGTGCCACCAGTGATTTCGGGACAGCTATACAAGAGACCCAGTACTTC
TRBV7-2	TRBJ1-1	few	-	CASRRRTTGFEAFF	TGTGCCAGCAGGCGTAGAACAACAGGGTTCGAAGCTTTCTTT
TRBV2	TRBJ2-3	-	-	CASSEDHWGPDTQYF	TGTGCCAGCAGTGAAGATCACTGGGGCCCAGATACGCAGTATTTT
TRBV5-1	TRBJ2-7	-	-	CASQGTGEQYF	TGCGCCAGCCAGGGCACGGGCGAGCAGTACTTC
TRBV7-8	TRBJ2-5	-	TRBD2	CASSLRATSGWLETQYF	TGTGCCAGCAGCTTAAGGGCGACTAGCGGGTGGTTGGAGACCCAGTACTTC
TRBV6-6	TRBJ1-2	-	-	CASSYRGGRAYGYTF	TGTGCCAGCAGCTACCGGGGAGGTAGGGCCTATGGCTACACCTTC
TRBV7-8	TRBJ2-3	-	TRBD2	CASSLRLAGVDGDTQYF	TGTGCCAGCAGCTTACGACTAGCGGGGGTTGATGGCGATACGCAGTATTTT
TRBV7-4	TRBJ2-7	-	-	CASGKWEQYF	TGTGCCAGCGGCAAGTGGGAGCAGTACTTC
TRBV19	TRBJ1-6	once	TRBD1	CASSKTGTLDNSPLHF	TGTGCCAGTAGTAAGACAGGGACTCTCGATAATTCACCCCTCCACTTT
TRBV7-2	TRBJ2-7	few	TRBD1	CASSPGPWTGSSYEQYF	TGTGCCAGCAGCCCAGGCCCTTGGACAGGGAGCTCCTACGAGCAGTACTTC
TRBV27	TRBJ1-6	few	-	CASSQRRNSPLHF	TGTGCCAGCAGTCAGAGGCGGAATTCACCCCTCCACTTT
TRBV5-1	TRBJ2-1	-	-	CASSLEALNEQFF	TGCGCCAGCAGCTTGGAAGCGCTAAATGAGCAGTTCTTC
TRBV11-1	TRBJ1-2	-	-	CASSPDSIYGYTF	TGTGCCAGCAGCCCGGACAGCATCTATGGCTACACCTTC
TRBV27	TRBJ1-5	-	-	CASSLSMAGNQPQHF	TGTGCCAGCAGTTTATCGATGGCAGGGAATCAGCCCCAGCATTTT
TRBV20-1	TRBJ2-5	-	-	CSASTGKQQETQYF	TGCAGTGCTAGTACGGGGAAACAACAAGAGACCCAGTACTTC
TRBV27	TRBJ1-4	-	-	CASSFRGQVKEKLFF	TGTGCCAGCAGTTTTCGGGGACAAGTCAAGGAAAAACTGTTTTTT
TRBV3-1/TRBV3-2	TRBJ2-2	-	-	CASSQATRLRTGELFF	TGTGCCAGCAGCCAAGCGACTAGGCTTAGAACCGGGGAGCTGTTTTTT
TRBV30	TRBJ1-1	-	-	CAWGRFFGAFF	TGTGCCTGGGGGAGATTCTTCGGAGCTTTCTTT
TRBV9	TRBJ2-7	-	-	CASSATNRDGQYF	TGTGCCAGCAGCGCTACCAACAGGGATGGGCAGTACTTC
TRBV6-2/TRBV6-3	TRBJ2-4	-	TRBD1	CASSSRRDSQNIQYF	TGTGCCAGCAGTTCTCGTCGGGACAGCCAAAACATTCAGTACTTC
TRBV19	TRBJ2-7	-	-	CASSRGRSYEQYF	TGTGCCAGTAGTCGGGGTCGCTCCTACGAGCAGTACTTC
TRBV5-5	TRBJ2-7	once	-	CASSLDRTFYEQYF	TGTGCCAGCAGCTTGGACAGGACCTTCTACGAGCAGTACTTC
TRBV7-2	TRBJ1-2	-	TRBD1	CASSLKTGQNYYGYTF	TGTGCCAGCAGCTTAAAGACAGGGCAAAACTACTATGGCTACACCTTC